The next 21 T cell receptor beta chains were all read from a single sample in a study of graft-versus-host responses after intestinal transplantation (dated by TCRdb to the early 2020s). The sample's time point label, decoded: cells obtained before transplantation from donor or recipient. Receptor libraries were prepared by the immunoSEQ multiplex PCR assay. TCRdb's version of the immuneACCESS table is confined to in-frame rearrangements and falls short of the full clone set. An unresolved V gene accounts for under half of the shortfall where checked; the remainder is of unknown origin. The sample has 70,000 to 95,000 clones on record, 85% to 95% of them singletons. Of the sample, approximately 1% falls within the top ten clones. No cognate antigen is known for these TCRs. The specimen comprised unstimulated CD8+ T cells sorted from spleen or lymph node cells, sampled before transplant. The receptors were gathered from a human donor who was the organ donor for an intestinal transplant.

This clone has only a few counts. For the CDR3, the DNA is TGTGCCAGCAGCCACCTAGCGGGGGGGGCGACCCAGTACTTC. It translates to CASSHLAGGATQYF. The rearrangement uses TRBV6-1 and TRBJ2-5; 12 nucleotides line up with TRBD2. The junction had 6 bases not matched to a gene; V was cut back by 6 bases and J by 7 bases. The CDR3 contains 14 residues. Germline values: CDR1 MNHNS, CDR2 SASEGT.

V usage is TRBV15 and J usage is TRBJ2-1; 7 bases fit TRBD2. V shed 0 bases, J shed 5 bases, and the junction held 10 bases outside the gene matches. The CDR3 sequence is 17 residues long. Germline V CDR1 and CDR2: LNHNV, YYDKDF (reference sequence). The CDR3 DNA reads as TGTGCCACCAGCAGAGATGGGTCGGCGGGGGAGCACAATGAGCAGTTCTTC. Its translation is CATSRDGSAGEHNEQFF.

The chain joins TRBV28 to TRBJ1-2; D unresolved. Germline V CDR1 and CDR2: MDHEN, SYDVKM. V dropped 10 bases and J dropped 3 bases, with 6 bases sitting between them. This CDR3 has 10 residues. CDR3 loop: CATLHYGYTF. The DNA for the CDR3 is TGTGCCACCCTACACTATGGCTACACCTTC.

This clone was counted between two and nine times. The chain is built from TRBV28 and TRBJ1-1, with a weak D call TRBD1 (5 bases). The V end lost 3 bases, the J end lost 5 bases, and 7 bases lay between the germline ends. CDR3 length: 12 amino acids. Germline CDR1 is MDHEN and CDR2 is SYDVKM. Here the CDR3 reads CASSFGGTEAFF. The DNA of the CDR3 is TGTGCCAGCAGTTTCGGGGGGACTGAAGCTTTCTTT.

The V gene is TRBV18, the J gene TRBJ1-4; 9 bases agree with TRBD1. From germline, CDR1 is KGHSH and CDR2 LQKENI. The J segment lost 7 bases and the V segment lost 4 bases, leaving 4 bases of the junction unmatched. The CDR3 is made up of 14 amino acids. The CDR3 DNA follows: TGTGCCAGCTCACACCGGGACAGGGTTGAAAAACTGTTTTTT. Its translation: CASSHRDRVEKLFF.

The chain is built from TRBV4-1 and TRBJ2-5, with a possible D match to TRBD2 (6 bases). The CDR3 extends over 15 amino acids. V was cut by 6 bases and J by 2 bases, with 16 bases left in between. The V gene's germline CDR1 is MGHRA and CDR2 YSYEKL. Written as DNA, the CDR3 is TGCGCCAGCAGTCTCCTACTGGGGGGTCAAGAGACCCAGTACTTC. This sequence encodes CASSLLLGGQETQYF.

This sequence joins TRBV2 and TRBJ2-5; maybe TRBD1 (6 bases). The germline gives CDR1 SNHLY, CDR2 FYNNEI. The V end was cut by 8 bases, the J end by 5 bases, with 15 bases between. CDR3 size: 13 residues. CDR3 sequence: CASPQTGWETQYF. CDR3 sequence (DNA): TGTGCCAGCCCTCAGACAGGTTGGGAGACCCAGTACTTC.

V usage is TRBV7-9 and J usage is TRBJ2-7; 8 positions match TRBD1. Germline V gene lookup returns CDR1 SEHNR and CDR2 FQNEAQ (reference sequence). The CDR3 has 14 amino acids. The trim removed 7 bases at V and 2 bases at J, leaving 7 bases unmatched. CDR3: CASTATGETYEQYF. CDR3 nucleotides: TGTGCCAGCACCGCGACAGGGGAGACCTACGAGCAGTACTTC.

The chain uses TRBV29-1 and TRBJ1-4; 7 bases align to TRBD1. In germline, CDR1 is SQVTM, CDR2 ANQGSEA. The CDR3 is made up of 13 amino acids. V shed 4 bases and J 5 bases; nucleotides not matched to a gene: 4. The CDR3 loop is CSVGGTVNEKLFF. Written as DNA, the CDR3 is TGCAGCGTTGGGGGGACAGTCAATGAAAAACTGTTTTTT.

The chain carries TRBV28 and TRBJ1-1, with D hard to call. Germline CDR1 and CDR2: MDHEN and SYDVKM. Between the trimmed V and J ends, which lost 5 bases and 4 bases, there was a span of 20 bases. The CDR3 runs 16 residues. The CDR3 DNA follows: TGTGCCAGCAGTCCGGACGGTGAGGGTCGGGCCACTGAAGCTTTCTTT. Protein sequence: CASSPDGEGRATEAFF.

The chain recombines TRBV9 with TRBJ2-7; 8 positions agree with TRBD2. The V and J ends lost 4 bases and 3 bases, in that order; junction bases with no gene match: 15. CDR3 length: 17 residues. From germline, CDR1 is SGDLS and CDR2 YYNGEE. The CDR3 sequence is CASSLGLAEGGVYEQYF. The DNA for the CDR3 is TGTGCCAGCAGCCTTGGACTAGCCGAGGGGGGGGTCTACGAGCAGTACTTC.

V is TRBV28 and J is TRBJ2-3; D possibly corresponds to TRBD2 (6 bases). This CDR3 comprises 16 residues. Germline V gives CDR1 MDHEN, CDR2 SYDVKM. V was clipped by 5 bases and J by 1 base, with 16 bases between them. The CDR3: CASSGTLPLGTDTQYF. Here the CDR3 DNA reads TGTGCCAGCAGTGGGACTCTCCCCCTCGGCACAGATACGCAGTATTTT.

The gene calls are TRBV27 and TRBJ2-1, with TRBD2 matching over 8 bases. Trimming removed 1 base from V and 9 bases from J; junction bases left unmatched: 8. Looked up from germline, CDR1 is MNHEY and CDR2 is SMNVEV (reference sequence). This CDR3 is built from 15 residues. The CDR3 sequence is CASSLFPGLVSEQFF. In DNA form, the CDR3 reads TGTGCCAGCAGTTTATTCCCGGGACTAGTGAGTGAGCAGTTCTTC.

The CDR3 nucleotides are TGTGCCAGCAGCCCCCAAGCGAGCCCGACCTACAATGAGCAGTTCTTC. Translating it yields CASSPQASPTYNEQFF. V and J are TRBV9 and TRBJ2-1; D not resolved. V lost 4 bases, J lost 2 bases, and 16 bases lay in between. Germline loops: CDR1 SGDLS, CDR2 YYNGEE. The CDR3 loop spans 16 amino acids.

The chain links TRBV10-3 to TRBJ2-1; weak D call: TRBD2 (6 bases). This CDR3 contains 14 residues. The germline gives CDR1 ENHRY, CDR2 SYGVKD. Trimming shortened V by 10 bases and J by 7 bases, and 20 bases separated the two germline ends. In DNA form, the CDR3 reads TGTGCCACCTGCGGCGGAGGGCCGAGGAATGAGCAGTTCTTC. Its protein is CATCGGGPRNEQFF.

This chain uses TRBV5-4 with TRBJ2-7; 7 positions match TRBD2. The CDR3 has 14 amino acids. The J segment lost 3 bases and the V segment lost 1 base, leaving 4 bases of the junction unmatched. The V gene's germline CDR1 is SGHNT and CDR2 YYREEE (reference sequence). The CDR3 reads CASSLTASGYEQYF. CDR3 bases: TGTGCCAGCAGCTTGACGGCTAGCGGCTACGAGCAGTACTTC.

The V and J genes are TRBV9 and TRBJ2-1; D uncertain. The CDR3 consists of 13 residues. V was pared by 0 bases and J by 5 bases, with 6 bases between. Germline CDR1 and CDR2: SGDLS and YYNGEE. The CDR3 region is CASSVASDNEQFF. CDR3 DNA: TGTGCCAGCAGCGTAGCTAGTGACAATGAGCAGTTCTTC.

Points on this clone: Additional DNA sequences in this sample encode the identical CDR3. The chain has TRBV18 and TRBJ2-7, with D possibly being TRBD1 (5 bases). V was trimmed by 1 base and J by 4 bases, leaving 11 bases between them. The germline CDR1 and CDR2 sequences are KGHSH and LQKENI. This CDR3 is 14 amino acids long. The CDR3 region has the DNA TGTGCCAGCTCACCACGCGACAGCCCTTACGAGCAGTACTTC. Its protein product is CASSPRDSPYEQYF.

The CDR3 DNA follows: TGTGCCAGCAGTGAAGTGTTAGGGGATCACACTGAAGCTTTCTTT. Translating it yields CASSEVLGDHTEAFF. The chain employs TRBV6-1 and TRBJ1-1; TRBD1 is a possible D gene (5 bases). Germline V gene sequence: CDR1 MNHNS, CDR2 SASEGT. Trimming stripped 1 base from V and 3 bases from J, with 12 bases between. CDR3 size: 15 residues.

The rearrangement links TRBV19 to TRBJ2-1; D possibly corresponds to TRBD1 (5 bases). With 0 bases removed from V and 2 bases from J, the gap between germline ends came to 14 bases. The V gene's germline CDR1 is LNHDA and CDR2 SQIVND (reference sequence). This CDR3 is built from 17 residues. CDR3 in DNA: TGTGCCAGTAGTATAGATCCGGGCCAGGGTACCTACAATGAGCAGTTCTTC. Its translation: CASSIDPGQGTYNEQFF.

The genes are TRBV7-9 and TRBJ2-7, with TRBD2 matching over 13 bases. After removal of 5 bases from V and 7 bases from J, the junction contained 8 bases not matched to a gene. Per germline, CDR1 SEHNR and CDR2 FQNEAQ (reference sequence). CDR3 length: 15 residues. In nucleotides, the CDR3 is TGTGCCAGCAGCCCCAGGGGACTAGCGGGACAAGAGCAGTACTTC. It is translated as CASSPRGLAGQEQYF.